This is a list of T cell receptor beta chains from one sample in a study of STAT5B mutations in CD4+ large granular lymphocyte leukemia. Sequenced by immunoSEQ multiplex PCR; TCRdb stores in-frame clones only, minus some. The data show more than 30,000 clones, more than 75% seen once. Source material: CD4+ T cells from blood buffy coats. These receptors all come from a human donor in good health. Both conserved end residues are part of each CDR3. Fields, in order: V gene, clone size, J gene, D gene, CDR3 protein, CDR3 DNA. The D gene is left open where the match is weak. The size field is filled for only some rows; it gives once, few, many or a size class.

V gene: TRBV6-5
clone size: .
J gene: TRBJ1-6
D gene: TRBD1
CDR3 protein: CASSWGGTGGGTPLHF
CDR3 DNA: TGTGCCAGCAGTTGGGGTGGGACAGGGGGCGGGACACCCCTCCACTTT

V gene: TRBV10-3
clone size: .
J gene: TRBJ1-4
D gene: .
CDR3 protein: CAISESGGGNEKLFF
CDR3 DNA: TGTGCCATCAGTGAGTCAGGGGGTGGTAATGAAAAACTGTTTTTT

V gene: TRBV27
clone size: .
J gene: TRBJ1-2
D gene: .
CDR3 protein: CASSPKGAGWGGYTF
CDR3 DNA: TGTGCCAGCAGTCCTAAAGGAGCGGGGTGGGGTGGCTACACCTTC

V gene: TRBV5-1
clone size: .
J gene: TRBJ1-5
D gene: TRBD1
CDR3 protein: CASSSGTGVGQPQHF
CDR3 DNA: TGCGCCAGCAGCTCCGGGACAGGGGTTGGTCAGCCCCAGCATTTT

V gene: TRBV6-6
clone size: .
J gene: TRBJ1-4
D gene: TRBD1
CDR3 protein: CASSPGQAAMGEKLFF
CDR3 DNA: TGTGCCAGCAGTCCCGGACAGGCCGCGATGGGGGAAAAACTGTTTTTT

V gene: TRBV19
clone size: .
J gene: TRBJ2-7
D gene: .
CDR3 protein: CASSIPPHEQYF
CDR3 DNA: TGTGCCAGTAGTATACCCCCTCACGAGCAGTACTTC

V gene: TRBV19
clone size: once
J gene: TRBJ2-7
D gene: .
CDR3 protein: CASSIRASQSEQYF
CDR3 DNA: TGTGCCAGTAGTATACGGGCTAGCCAAAGCGAGCAGTACTTC

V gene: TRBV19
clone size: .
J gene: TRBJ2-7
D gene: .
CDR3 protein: CASSSRDIVYEQYF
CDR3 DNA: TGTGCCAGTAGTTCTCGGGACATCGTCTACGAGCAGTACTTC

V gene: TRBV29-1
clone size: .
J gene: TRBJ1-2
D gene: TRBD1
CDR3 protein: CSVDRGHLFGYTF
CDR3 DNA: TGCAGCGTTGACAGGGGGCACCTCTTTGGCTACACCTTC

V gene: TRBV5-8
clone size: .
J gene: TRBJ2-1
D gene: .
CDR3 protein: CASSSDRSYNEQFF
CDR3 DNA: TGTGCCAGCAGCTCCGACAGATCCTACAATGAGCAGTTCTTC

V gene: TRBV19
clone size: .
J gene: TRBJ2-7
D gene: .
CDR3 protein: CASSIEGGYEQYF
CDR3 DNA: TGTGCCAGTAGTATAGAGGGCGGCTACGAGCAGTACTTC

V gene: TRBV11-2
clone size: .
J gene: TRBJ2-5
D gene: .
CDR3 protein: CASSLVPGFGETQYF
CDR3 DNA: TGTGCCAGCAGCTTAGTACCAGGGTTCGGGGAGACCCAGTACTTC

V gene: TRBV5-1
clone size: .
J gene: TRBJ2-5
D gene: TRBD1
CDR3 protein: CASSHGQGSETQYF
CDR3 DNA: TGCGCCAGCAGCCACGGACAGGGATCCGAGACCCAGTACTTC

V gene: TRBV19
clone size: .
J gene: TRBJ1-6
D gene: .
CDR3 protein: CASSPRDNSPLHF
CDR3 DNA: TGTGCCAGTAGTCCCAGGGATAATTCACCCCTCCACTTT

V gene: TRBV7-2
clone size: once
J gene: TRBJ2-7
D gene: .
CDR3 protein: CASSPGDRPYEQYF
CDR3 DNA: TGTGCCAGCAGCCCTGGGGACCGGCCCTACGAGCAGTACTTC

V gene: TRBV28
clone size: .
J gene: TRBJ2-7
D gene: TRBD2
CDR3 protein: CASSLPGTSRYF
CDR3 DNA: TGTGCCAGCAGTTTACCAGGGACTAGTCGGTACTTC

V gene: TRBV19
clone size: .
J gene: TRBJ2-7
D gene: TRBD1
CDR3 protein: CASSPGQTYEQYF
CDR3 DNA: TGTGCCAGTAGCCCGGGACAGACGTACGAGCAGTACTTC

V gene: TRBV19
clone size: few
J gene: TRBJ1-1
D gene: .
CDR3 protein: CASSIRLMNTEAFF
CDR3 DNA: TGTGCCAGTAGTATACGGCTGATGAACACTGAAGCTTTCTTT

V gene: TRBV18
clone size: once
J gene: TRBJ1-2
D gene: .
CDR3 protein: CASSPPRDTRYGYTF
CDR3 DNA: TGTGCCAGCTCACCACCACGGGACACCCGCTATGGCTACACCTTC

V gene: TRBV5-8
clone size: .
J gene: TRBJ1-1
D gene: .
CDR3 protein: CASSLGRSRDTEAFF
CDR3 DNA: TGTGCCAGCAGCTTGGGGCGTTCGAGGGACACTGAAGCTTTCTTT

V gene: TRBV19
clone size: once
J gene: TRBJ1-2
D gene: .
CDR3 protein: CASSINYGYTF
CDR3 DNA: TGTGCCAGTAGTATAAACTATGGCTACACCTTC

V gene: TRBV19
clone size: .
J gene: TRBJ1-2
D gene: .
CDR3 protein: CASSITGGYGYTF
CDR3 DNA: TGTGCCAGTAGTATTACAGGCGGCTATGGCTACACCTTC

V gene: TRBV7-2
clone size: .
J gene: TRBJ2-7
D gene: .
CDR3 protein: CASTLTKEQYF
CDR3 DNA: TGTGCCAGCACCCTCACTAAGGAGCAGTACTTC

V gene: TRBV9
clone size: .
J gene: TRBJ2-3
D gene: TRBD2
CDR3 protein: CASSVGTSGSTDTQYF
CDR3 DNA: TGTGCCAGCAGCGTAGGGACTAGCGGCAGCACAGATACGCAGTATTTT

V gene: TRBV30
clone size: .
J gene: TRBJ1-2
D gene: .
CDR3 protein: CAWAPGLGYGYTF
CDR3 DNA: TGTGCCTGGGCACCGGGACTGGGCTATGGCTACACCTTC

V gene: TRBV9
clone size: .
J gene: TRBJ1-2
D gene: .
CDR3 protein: CASSSKIISYGYTF
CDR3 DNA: TGTGCCAGCAGCTCCAAAATTATAAGCTATGGCTACACCTTC

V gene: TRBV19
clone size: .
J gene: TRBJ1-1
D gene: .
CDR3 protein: CASRKEGNTEAFF
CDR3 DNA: TGTGCCAGTAGGAAGGAGGGGAACACTGAAGCTTTCTTT

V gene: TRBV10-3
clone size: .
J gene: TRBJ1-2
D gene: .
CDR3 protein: CAISRQSYGYTF
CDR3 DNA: TGTGCCATCAGTAGACAGAGCTATGGCTACACCTTC

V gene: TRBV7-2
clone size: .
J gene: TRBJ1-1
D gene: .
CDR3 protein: CASSLVGDISEAFF
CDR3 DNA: TGTGCCAGCAGCTTAGTAGGGGACATTTCTGAAGCTTTCTTT

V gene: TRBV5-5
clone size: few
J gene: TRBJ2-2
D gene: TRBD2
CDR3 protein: CASSNFGGGATGELFF
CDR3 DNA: TGTGCCAGCAGCAACTTTGGGGGAGGGGCCACCGGGGAGCTGTTTTTT

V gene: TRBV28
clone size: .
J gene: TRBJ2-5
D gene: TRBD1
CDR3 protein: CASTDRVQETQYF
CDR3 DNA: TGTGCCAGCACCGACAGGGTCCAAGAGACCCAGTACTTC

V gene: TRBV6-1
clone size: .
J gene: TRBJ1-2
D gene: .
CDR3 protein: CASSPSFGTPGGYTF
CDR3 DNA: TGTGCCAGCAGTCCTTCATTCGGGACTCCTGGGGGCTACACCTTC

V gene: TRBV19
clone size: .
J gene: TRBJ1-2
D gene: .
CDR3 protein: CASRPGTRGYTF
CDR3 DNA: TGTGCCAGTAGGCCCGGGACCCGGGGCTACACCTTC

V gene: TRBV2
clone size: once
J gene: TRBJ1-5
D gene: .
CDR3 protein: CASREGLGSNQPQHF
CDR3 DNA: TGTGCCAGCAGGGAAGGGCTCGGGAGCAATCAGCCCCAGCATTTT

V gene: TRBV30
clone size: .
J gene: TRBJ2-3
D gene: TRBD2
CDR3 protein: CAWSNSGISGTQYF
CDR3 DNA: TGTGCCTGGAGCAATAGCGGGATTAGTGGTACGCAGTATTTT

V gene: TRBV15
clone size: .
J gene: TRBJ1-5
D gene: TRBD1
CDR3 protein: CATSRGTGNNQPQHF
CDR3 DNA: TGTGCCACCAGCAGAGGGACAGGGAACAATCAGCCCCAGCATTTT

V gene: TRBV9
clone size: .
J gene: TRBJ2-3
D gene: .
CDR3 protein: CASSVEVARDTQYF
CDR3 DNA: TGTGCCAGCAGCGTAGAAGTAGCTAGGGATACGCAGTATTTT

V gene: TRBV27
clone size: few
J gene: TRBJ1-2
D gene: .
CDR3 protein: CASSSIRENYGYTF
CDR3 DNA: TGTGCCAGCAGTAGCATCAGGGAGAACTATGGCTACACCTTC

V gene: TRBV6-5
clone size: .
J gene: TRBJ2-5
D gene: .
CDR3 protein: CASSIQGETQYF
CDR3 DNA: TGTGCCAGCAGTATCCAGGGGGAGACCCAGTACTTC

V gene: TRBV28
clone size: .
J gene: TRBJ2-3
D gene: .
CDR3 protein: CASSPSGSPADTQYF
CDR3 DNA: TGTGCCAGCAGTCCTTCGGGGAGCCCAGCGGATACGCAGTATTTT

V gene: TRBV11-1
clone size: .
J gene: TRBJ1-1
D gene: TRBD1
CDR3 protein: CASSRDRDTEAFF
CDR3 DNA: TGTGCCAGCAGCCGAGACAGGGACACTGAAGCTTTCTTT

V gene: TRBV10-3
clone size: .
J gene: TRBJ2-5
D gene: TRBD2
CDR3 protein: CAIGTSGRPQETQYF
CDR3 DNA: TGTGCCATCGGAACTAGCGGGAGACCACAAGAGACCCAGTACTTC

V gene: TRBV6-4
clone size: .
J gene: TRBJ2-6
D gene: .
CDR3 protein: CASSDSSSGANVLTF
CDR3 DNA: TGTGCCAGCAGTGATAGTAGCTCTGGGGCCAACGTCCTGACTTTC

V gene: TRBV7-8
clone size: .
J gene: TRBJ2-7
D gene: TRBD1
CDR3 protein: CASSLQGAQYEQYF
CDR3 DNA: TGTGCCAGCAGCTTACAGGGGGCGCAGTACGAGCAGTACTTC

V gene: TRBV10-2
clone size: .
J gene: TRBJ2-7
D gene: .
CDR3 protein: CASSRQGSYEQYF
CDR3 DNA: TGCGCCAGCAGTCGGCAGGGCTCCTACGAGCAGTACTTC

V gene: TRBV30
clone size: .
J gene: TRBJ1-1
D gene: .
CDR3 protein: CAWRLTENTEAFF
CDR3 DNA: TGTGCCTGGAGATTGACGGAAAACACTGAAGCTTTCTTT

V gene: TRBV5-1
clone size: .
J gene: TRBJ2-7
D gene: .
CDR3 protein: CASKGGRTYEQYF
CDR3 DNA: TGCGCCAGCAAGGGGGGTAGGACCTACGAGCAGTACTTC

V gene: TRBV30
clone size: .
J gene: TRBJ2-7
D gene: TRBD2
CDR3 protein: CAWSPGLAVSYEQYF
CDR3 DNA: TGTGCCTGGAGTCCTGGACTAGCGGTTTCCTACGAGCAGTACTTC

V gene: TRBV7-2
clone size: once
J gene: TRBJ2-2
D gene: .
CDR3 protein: CASSTHNTGELFF
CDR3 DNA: TGTGCCAGCAGCACGCACAACACCGGGGAGCTGTTTTTT

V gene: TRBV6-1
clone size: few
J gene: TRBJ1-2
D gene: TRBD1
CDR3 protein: CASRSDRANGYTF
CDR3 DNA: TGTGCCAGCAGGTCAGACAGGGCCAATGGCTACACCTTC

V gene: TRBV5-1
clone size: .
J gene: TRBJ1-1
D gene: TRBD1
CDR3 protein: CASKAITGTGGTEAFF
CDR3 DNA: TGCGCCAGCAAAGCTATAACCGGGACAGGGGGCACTGAAGCTTTCTTT

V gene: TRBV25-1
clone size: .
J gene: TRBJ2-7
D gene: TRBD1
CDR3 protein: CASSEPGTGVGEQYF
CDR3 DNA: TGTGCCAGCAGTGAACCCGGGACAGGGGTTGGGGAGCAGTACTTC

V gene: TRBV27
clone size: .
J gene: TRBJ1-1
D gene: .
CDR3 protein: CASSLYGGTEAFF
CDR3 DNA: TGTGCCAGCAGTTTATATGGGGGAACTGAAGCTTTCTTT

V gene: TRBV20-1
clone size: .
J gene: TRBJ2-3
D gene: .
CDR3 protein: CSARGGDTQYF
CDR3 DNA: TGCAGTGCCCGCGGCGGAGATACGCAGTATTTT

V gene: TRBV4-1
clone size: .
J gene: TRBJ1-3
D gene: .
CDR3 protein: CASSQREEFSGNTIYF
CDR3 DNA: TGCGCCAGCAGCCAAAGGGAGGAATTTAGTGGAAACACCATATATTTT

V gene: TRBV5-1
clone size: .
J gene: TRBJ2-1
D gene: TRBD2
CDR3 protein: CASSPLSGGVNEQFF
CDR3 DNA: TGCGCCAGCAGCCCTCTTAGCGGGGGGGTCAATGAGCAGTTCTTC

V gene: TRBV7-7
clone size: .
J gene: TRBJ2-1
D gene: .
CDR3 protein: CASSLDEYNEQFF
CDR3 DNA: TGTGCTAGCAGCTTAGATGAGTACAATGAGCAGTTCTTC